This T cell receptor (beta chain) was observed in a study of beta chain features in type 1 diabetes. Study overall: Examination covered around 98,000,000 sorted cells spanning all samples. Regarding the study as a whole: PCR might show a preference for shorter templates, equally across patients and controls. In every one of the four CD4+ subsets, TCRB CDR3s were moderately but significantly shorter in Type 1 diabetes patients.

As regards this clone: The antigen is undetermined. At one boundary the junction diverges from the germline segment, which might be a read error.

The isolated RNA, all of it, was reverse transcribed, so expressed TCRB transcripts were what got sequenced. Sequenced by immunoSEQ multiplex PCR; TCRdb stores in-frame clones only, minus some. The table shows over 150,000 clones, with 10% occurring only once. This clonotype was obtained from a man younger than 45 with type 1 diabetes. The sample consisted of central memory CD4+ T cells from blood.

The CDR3: CASSLFEGETQYF. The CDR3 DNA reads as TGTGCTAGCAGCTTGTTTGAGGGAGAGACCCAGTACTTC. This rearrangement joins TRBV7-7 to TRBJ2-5, with D possibly TRBD2 on 5 matching bases. Germline CDR1 is SSHAT and CDR2 is FNYEAQ (reference sequence). There are 13 residues in the CDR3.